This T cell receptor beta chain was obtained from a study of multiple sclerosis patients with progressive multifocal leukoencephalopathy. Documented time point: before natalizumab initiation. Sequencing was performed with immunoSEQ multiplex PCR; in TCRdb, only in-frame clones are kept and a portion is missing. Of more than 30,000 clones listed, approximately 92% are singletons. This CDR3 spans 13 amino acids. Deletions cut 5 bases from V and 3 bases from J, with 10 bases between. CDR1 and CDR2 from the germline V gene are SGHNT and YENEEA. The chain has TRBV11-3 and TRBJ1-1; D not resolved. The sequenced sample was PBMCs. The clonotype originates from a man aged 30-40 years with multiple sclerosis. The CDR3: CASSPMGDTEAFF. The DNA of the CDR3 is TGTGCCAGCAGCCCGATGGGTGACACTGAAGCTTTCTTT.